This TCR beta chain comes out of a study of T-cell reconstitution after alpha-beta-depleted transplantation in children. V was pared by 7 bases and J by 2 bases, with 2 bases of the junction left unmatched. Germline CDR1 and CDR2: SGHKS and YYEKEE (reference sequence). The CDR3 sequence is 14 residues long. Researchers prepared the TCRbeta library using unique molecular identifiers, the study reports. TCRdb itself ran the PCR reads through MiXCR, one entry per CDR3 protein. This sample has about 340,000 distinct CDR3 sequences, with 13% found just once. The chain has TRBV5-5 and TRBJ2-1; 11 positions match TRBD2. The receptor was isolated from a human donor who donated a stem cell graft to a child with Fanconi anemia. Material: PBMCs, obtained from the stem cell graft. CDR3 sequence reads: CASWGLAAYNEQFF. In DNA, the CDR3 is TGTGCCAGCTGGGGACTAGCGGCCTACAATGAGCAGTTCTTC.